Presented here are 13 T cell receptor beta chains from one specimen sequenced in a study of human T cells and chemical hapten exposure. TCRdb recomputed calls from the 5' RACE reads with MiXCR, one row per CDR3 protein. The data show more than 75,000 distinct CDR3 sequences, with more than 15% seen just once and under 7.5% held by the top ten. Unfractionated whole blood served as the source for total RNA extraction. The receptor source for this set is a female donor in good health.

This clonotype was picked up many times. The rearrangement joins TRBV2 to TRBJ2-3, with 8 positions matching TRBD2. The V segment lost 5 bases and the J segment 4 bases; nucleotides outside the gene matches: 11. The length of the CDR3 is 16 residues. Germline CDR1 SNHLY, CDR2 FYNNEI. The CDR3 reads CASSYPGLGDPDTQYF. DNA of the CDR3: TGTGCCAGCAGTTATCCGGGACTAGGAGACCCAGATACGCAGTATTTT.

V is TRBV29-1 and J is TRBJ2-5; D is tentatively TRBD1 or TRBD2 (6 bases each). CDR1 and CDR2 from the germline V gene are SQVTM and ANQGSEA. The CDR3 covers 15 residues. V was shortened by 6 bases and J by 1 base, with 18 bases between the two germline ends. The CDR3 is CSVTDEGGLQETQYF. The CDR3 coding sequence is TGCAGCGTCACCGACGAGGGGGGACTCCAAGAGACCCAGTACTTC. The full variable domain, rest sourced from reference TRBV29-1 and TRBJ2-5, is SAVISQKPSRDICQRGTSLTIQCQVDSQVTMMFWYRQQPGQSLTLIATANQGSEATYESGFVIDKFPISRPNLTFSTLTVSNMSPEDSSIYLCSVTDEGGLQETQYFGPGTRLLVL.

The chain combines TRBV5-1 with TRBJ1-6, with a possible D match to TRBD1 (6 bases). Germline lookup yields CDR1 SGHRS and CDR2 YFSETQ. The CDR3 is made up of 20 amino acids. V was trimmed by 2 bases and J by 0 bases, leaving 21 bases between them. The CDR3 is CASSLSQGTTLSSYNSPLHF. In nucleotides, the CDR3 is TGCGCCAGCAGCTTATCCCAGGGGACGACTTTGAGCTCCTATAATTCACCCCTCCACTTT.

This clonotype was recorded a few times. This rearrangement joins TRBV20-1 to TRBJ2-1, with 9 bases lining up with TRBD2. The CDR3 totals 15 residues. Trimming took 0 bases from V and 12 from J; bases not matched to a gene: 12. Per the germline V gene, CDR1 is DFQATT and CDR2 is SNEGSKA (reference sequence). The CDR3 protein is CSAREPSGGSLGQFF. The CDR3, as DNA: TGCAGTGCTAGAGAACCCAGCGGGGGGTCCCTAGGGCAGTTCTTC.

This clonotype turned up a few times. The chain uses TRBV20-1 and TRBJ2-7; the match to TRBD2 covers 8 bases. The CDR3 runs to 15 residues. CDR1 is DFQATT, CDR2 SNEGSKA, per germline (reference sequence). With 1 base clipped from V and 3 bases from J, the junction kept 8 bases outside the gene matches. In DNA, the CDR3 is TGCAGTGCTAGAGGCAGCGGGGGAAACTTCTACGAGCAGTACTTC. This gives the protein CSARGSGGNFYEQYF.

This clonotype has more than one count but fewer than ten. The genes are TRBV7-8 and TRBJ1-4; the D is unclear. CDR3 length: 15 amino acids. V was pared by 2 bases and J by 4 bases, with 11 bases between. Germline CDR1 is SGHVS and CDR2 is FQNEAQ. The CDR3 DNA reads as TGTGCCAGCAGCTTAAGGGAGAACAATAATGAAAAACTGTTTTTT. Amino acids: CASSLRENNNEKLFF. The full variable domain, with the rest looked up from reference TRBV7-8 and TRBJ1-4, is GAGVSQSPRYKVAKRGQDVALRCDPISGHVSLFWYQQALGQGPEFLTYFQNEAQLDKSGLPSDRFFAERPEGSVSTLKIQRTQQEDSAVYLCASSLRENNNEKLFFGSGTQLSVL.

This clonotype was picked up many times. The gene calls are TRBV12-3 or TRBV12-4 and TRBJ1-1; D gene unclear. Trimming left V 1 base short and J 6 bases short, with 12 bases between. The CDR3 runs 14 residues. DNA for the CDR3: TGTGCCAGCAGTTTAGAGGGCAGTAGGGCTGAAGCTTTCTTT. Translating it yields CASSLEGSRAEAFF.

Only a few counts were recorded for this clonotype. This chain connects TRBV6-5 to TRBJ1-4; no firm D call. V was trimmed by 0 bases and J by 4 bases, leaving 9 bases between them. The length of the CDR3 is 15 residues. Germline lookup yields CDR1 MNHEY and CDR2 SVGAGI. The CDR3, as DNA: TGTGCCAGCAGTTACTCGGGAGCCTATAATGAAAAACTGTTTTTT. Translating gives CASSYSGAYNEKLFF.

At least ten counts were recorded for this clonotype. V is TRBV6-1 and J is TRBJ2-7, with a possible D match to TRBD2 (5 bases). V was trimmed by 4 bases and J by 1 base, leaving 11 bases between them. The CDR3 is made up of 14 amino acids. Germline CDR1 MNHNS, CDR2 SASEGT. CDR3 sequence: CASSVPSRSYEQYF. DNA of the CDR3: TGTGCCAGCAGTGTCCCTAGCCGGTCCTACGAGCAGTACTTC.

The table lists this clonotype with a few counts. V usage is TRBV20-1 and J usage is TRBJ2-1; 10 nucleotides agree with TRBD2. CDR3 length: 16 residues. With V trimmed by 0 bases and J by 4 bases, 6 bases remained unmatched. Germline V gene lookup returns CDR1 DFQATT and CDR2 SNEGSKA (reference sequence). The CDR3: CSARDAQRGGYNEQFF. The DNA of the CDR3 is TGCAGTGCTAGAGATGCGCAGCGGGGGGGTTACAATGAGCAGTTCTTC.

The rearrangement links TRBV29-1 to TRBJ1-2, with 7 bases fitting TRBD1. The CDR3 length is 14 residues. Germline V gene lookup returns CDR1 SQVTM and CDR2 ANQGSEA. J lost 8 bases, V lost 3 bases, and 12 bases had no gene match. CDR3 sequence: CSVDGQASGGGYTF. The CDR3 DNA reads TGCAGCGTTGACGGACAGGCATCGGGCGGGGGCTACACCTTC. The whole variable domain, filled in from reference TRBV29-1 and TRBJ1-2, reads SAVISQKPSRDICQRGTSLTIQCQVDSQVTMMFWYRQQPGQSLTLIATANQGSEATYESGFVIDKFPISRPNLTFSTLTVSNMSPEDSSIYLCSVDGQASGGGYTFGSGTRLTVV.

The chain recombines TRBV4-2 with TRBJ1-2; D may be TRBD1 (5 bases). The CDR3 is 16 residues long. With 3 bases removed from V and 0 bases from J, the gap between germline ends came to 14 bases. The germline V gene has CDR1 LGHNA and CDR2 YNFKEQ. CDR3 nucleotides: TGTGCCAGCAGCCAGGGGATCCAGGGTACTAACTATGGCTACACCTTC. Amino acid sequence: CASSQGIQGTNYGYTF.

This clonotype was detected only a few times. The J gene is TRBJ2-1, the V gene TRBV29-1, with D unclear. Deletions cut 8 bases from V and 1 base from J, with 21 bases between. The CDR3 is 16 residues long. Germline V gives CDR1 SQVTM, CDR2 ANQGSEA. The CDR3 DNA reads as TGCAGCCCCCGAATGGCCCCTCCTCGTTCCTACAATGAGCAGTTCTTC. Protein product: CSPRMAPPRSYNEQFF.